Each of the 15 T cell receptor beta chains below was sequenced from the same sample in a study of patients and donors after allogeneic stem cell transplantation. TCRdb itself ran the RT-PCR reads through MiXCR, one entry per CDR3 protein. Of about 110,000 distinct CDR3 sequences in the sample, 35% were seen once. Input material: blood, either unsorted or a sorted T cell fraction (not recorded which). These TCRs come from a human donor who was either an allogeneic HSCT recipient or a stem cell or donor lymphocyte infusion donor (not recorded which). It is not recorded whose cells these are; they may come from a transplant donor.

This clonotype appeared once. The CDR3 reads CASSRREPSTGELFF. The CDR3 nucleotides are TGTGCCAGCTCGCGGCGGGAGCCGAGCACCGGGGAGCTGTTTTTT. The chain has TRBV18 and TRBJ2-2; 7 nucleotides line up with TRBD2. J lost 4 bases, V lost 6 bases, and 8 bases had no gene match. Germline assignment: CDR1 KGHSH and CDR2 LQKENI. This CDR3 has 15 residues.

The rearrangement joins TRBV3-1 to TRBJ1-3; tentative D call: TRBD1 (5 bases). The CDR3 consists of 15 residues. Germline V gene lookup returns CDR1 LGHDT and CDR2 YNNKEL (reference sequence). V dropped 8 bases and J dropped 5 bases, with 19 bases sitting between them. Here the CDR3 DNA reads TGTGCCAGCCCCGGGGCACAGGTTAGGCGAAACACCATATATTTT. Amino acid sequence: CASPGAQVRRNTIYF.

The chain combines TRBV29-1 with TRBJ2-1; 10 nucleotides agree with TRBD2. The CDR3 loop spans 15 amino acids. Germline CDR1 reads SQVTM; CDR2 reads ANQGSEA. V gave up 7 bases and J gave up 0 bases; unmatched junction bases: 6. The CDR3 region is CSGGTSAFSYNEQFF. Written as DNA, the CDR3 is TGCAGCGGGGGGACTAGCGCCTTCTCCTACAATGAGCAGTTCTTC.

As concerns this clonotype: One end of the junction is discordant with germline, which a read error may explain. The rearrangement uses TRBV12-3 or TRBV12-4 and TRBJ1-5; maybe TRBD1 (5 bases). The CDR3 has 13 amino acids. The CDR3 is CAGREQVGQPQHF. In DNA, the CDR3 is TGTGCCGGCAGGGAGCAGGTCGGGCAGCCCCAGCATTTT.

J is TRBJ1-1 and V is TRBV28; 9 bases map to TRBD1. The CDR3 is made up of 11 amino acids. Per germline, CDR1 MDHEN and CDR2 SYDVKM. V gave up 6 bases and J gave up 10 bases; unmatched junction bases: 3. This CDR3 is CASRVDRGAFF. The CDR3 bases are TGTGCCAGCAGAGTGGACAGGGGAGCTTTCTTT.

In this sample, this clonotype turned up a few times. J is TRBJ1-3 and V is TRBV4-3, with a weak D call TRBD1 (5 bases). CDR3 length: 15 amino acids. Germline CDR1 LGHNA, CDR2 YSLEER. The V end was cut by 4 bases, the J end by 3 bases, with 13 bases between. In DNA, the CDR3 is TGCGCCAGCAGCCCTGGCAACAGGCTTGGAAACACCATATATTTT. It yields the protein CASSPGNRLGNTIYF.

The chain links TRBV28 to TRBJ2-3, with D possibly being TRBD2 (6 bases). From germline, CDR1 is MDHEN and CDR2 SYDVKM. This CDR3 region has 14 residues. Deletions cut 5 bases from V and 2 bases from J, with 11 bases between. CDR3 in DNA: TGTGCCAGCAGTATTCAGGGACTCACAGATACGCAGTATTTT. This codes for CASSIQGLTDTQYF.

This clonotype was seen more than once but under ten times. This chain links TRBV5-1 with TRBJ1-1; unclear D gene. This CDR3 spans 15 amino acids. Germline V gene data show CDR1 as SGHRS and CDR2 as YFSETQ. V was trimmed by 1 base and J by 2 bases, leaving 12 bases between them. DNA of the CDR3: TGCGCCAGCAGCTTGATAAGATACGGAAACACTGAAGCTTTCTTT. This encodes CASSLIRYGNTEAFF.

This clonotype was counted between two and nine times. CDR3: CASTPDALNQPQHF. DNA for the CDR3: TGTGCCAGCACCCCGGACGCTCTCAATCAGCCCCAGCATTTT. The chain has TRBV6-6 and TRBJ1-5; no clear D gene. V was cut by 7 bases and J by 3 bases, with 13 bases left in between. The CDR3 length is 14 residues. The germline V gene has CDR1 MNHNY and CDR2 SVGAGI (reference sequence).

The V call is TRBV20-1, the J call TRBJ1-1; D uncertain. Deletions cut 6 bases from V and 5 bases from J, with 13 bases between. This CDR3 region has 12 residues. Germline V gene sequence: CDR1 DFQATT, CDR2 SNEGSKA (reference sequence). The CDR3: CSARSGSTEAFF. The CDR3 DNA sequence: TGCAGTGCGAGGTCCGGTTCGACTGAAGCTTTCTTT.

V gene TRBV20-1 combines with J gene TRBJ2-4, with TRBD2 as a possible D gene (5 bases). This CDR3 has 14 residues. In germline, CDR1 is DFQATT, CDR2 SNEGSKA (reference sequence). V dropped 0 bases and J dropped 6 bases, with 12 bases sitting between them. DNA for the CDR3: TGCAGTGCTAGAGATTTAACAGAGGGAAACATTCAGTACTTC. It specifies CSARDLTEGNIQYF.

V and J are TRBV7-9 and TRBJ2-7; TRBD2 is a possible D gene (5 bases). The germline gives CDR1 SEHNR, CDR2 FQNEAQ (reference sequence). The CDR3 runs 17 residues. V gave up 8 bases and J gave up 2 bases, with 25 bases separating them. The CDR3 sequence: CASERPLRGGGTYEQYF. The CDR3 DNA reads as TGTGCCAGCGAACGCCCCTTACGCGGAGGCGGAACCTACGAGCAGTACTTC.

CDR3 bases: TGTGCCAGCAGGTGGGTGGGGAGTCGCTCCTACAATGAGCAGTTCTTC. Protein product: CASRWVGSRSYNEQFF. The chain links TRBV5-5 to TRBJ2-1; D is perhaps TRBD2 (5 bases). CDR3 length: 16 residues. Germline V gene lookup returns CDR1 SGHKS and CDR2 YYEKEE (reference sequence). The germline V and J ends were trimmed by 5 bases and 0 bases, with 15 bases remaining between them.

This clonotype came up a few times. The chain joins TRBV27 to TRBJ1-6, with TRBD1 identical over 7 bases. Germline loops: CDR1 MNHEY, CDR2 SMNVEV (reference sequence). With 4 bases clipped from V and 4 bases from J, the junction kept 1 base outside the gene matches. The CDR3 contains 14 residues. In DNA, the CDR3 is TGTGCCAGCAGTTGGGACAGATATAATTCACCCCTCCACTTT. Its protein is CASSWDRYNSPLHF.

This CDR3 reads CASSYSDSPNQPQHF. CDR3 DNA sequence: TGTGCCAGCAGTTACTCGGACAGCCCTAATCAGCCCCAGCATTTT. This sequence joins TRBV6-6 and TRBJ1-5, with D perhaps matching TRBD1 (6 bases). The CDR3 runs 15 residues. Germline V CDR1 and CDR2: MNHNY, SVGAGI (reference sequence). The V end lost 0 bases, the J end lost 4 bases, and 10 bases lay between the germline ends.